This paragraph reports one T cell receptor beta chain. This specimen belongs to a study of blood T cell repertoires in COVID-19. Study overall: Sites in the United States, Italy and Spain provided acute and convalescent COVID-19 samples. T cells, B-cell-depleted T cells, or PBMCs provided the cDNA or gDNA that served as material.

This CDR3 has 14 amino acids. Trimming cost V 0 bases and J 6 bases, with 10 bases left between them. Germline V gene lookup returns CDR1 SGHDT and CDR2 YYEEEE. Methods used by the authors: Quantification of nucleated cells was approximated via reference gene primer amplification. Some clones are missing from TCRdb's copy, which holds only in-frame ones; the method was immunoSEQ multiplex PCR. D and trimming were read from the DNA, whereas the V and J calls and clone size are those reported in that table. The sample contains about 55,000 clones, roughly four fifths of which appear only once. Sequenced sample: peripheral blood. The chain employs TRBV5-6 and TRBJ2-1; tentative D call: TRBD2 (6 bases). The clonotype originates from a woman aged 60 to 75 with acute or convalescent COVID-19. Here the CDR3 DNA reads TGTGCCAGCAGCTTGGTTAGCGGAGGCAATGAGCAGTTCTTC. Translated, it gives CASSLVSGGNEQFF.